These 10 T cell receptor beta chains were sequenced from one sample in a study of blood T cell repertoires in COVID-19. Sequencing used immunoSEQ multiplex PCR; TCRdb keeps in-frame clones, though not all of them. In the table there are 250,000 to 300,000 clones, about nine tenths of which are singletons. The sample was peripheral blood. These TCRs come from a woman aged 25 to 39 with COVID-19, enrolled during active disease.

This clone was observed once. The chain couples TRBV4-1 to TRBJ2-1; 14 nucleotides match TRBD2. Germline V gene sequence: CDR1 MGHRA, CDR2 YSYEKL. CDR3 length: 17 amino acids. V dropped 0 bases and J dropped 9; count of bases not matched to a gene: 7. The CDR3 region has the DNA TGCGCCAGCAGCCAAGAACCGGGGACTAGCGGGAGTGGTGAGCAGTTCTTC. Protein product: CASSQEPGTSGSGEQFF.

V and J are TRBV3-1 (or the pseudogene TRBV3-2) and TRBJ2-3, with D unclear. The CDR3 consists of 15 residues. The ends were cut back, 0 bases at V and 3 bases at J, with 10 bases in the middle. Germline lookup yields CDR1 LGHDT and CDR2 YNNKEL (reference sequence). CDR3 protein: CASSQDAPRTDTQYF. The DNA for the CDR3 is TGTGCCAGCAGCCAAGATGCCCCGCGGACAGATACGCAGTATTTT.

V gene TRBV7-2 combines with J gene TRBJ1-5; D possibly corresponds to TRBD1 (5 bases). Germline V gene sequence: CDR1 SGHTA, CDR2 FQGNSA. Trimming pared 5 bases from V and 2 bases from J, leaving 16 bases between. The CDR3 spans 16 residues. The CDR3 loop reads CASSQDPGGRNQPQHF. The CDR3 DNA sequence: TGTGCCAGCAGCCAAGACCCCGGGGGACGCAATCAGCCCCAGCATTTT.

J is TRBJ2-1 and V is TRBV16; D is perhaps TRBD1 (5 bases). This CDR3 spans 15 amino acids. Germline V lookup: CDR1 KGHSY, CDR2 FQNENV. The V gene lost 3 bases and the J gene lost 4 bases, with 13 bases spanning the gap. The CDR3 DNA follows: TGTGCCAGCAGCCAGCAGGGCATCGTGTACAATGAGCAGTTCTTC. It yields the protein CASSQQGIVYNEQFF.

The rearrangement links TRBV24-1 to TRBJ2-3, with TRBD2 matching 9 bases. After removal of 0 bases from V and 4 bases from J, the junction contained 10 bases not matched to a gene. CDR3 length: 18 residues. CDR1 is KGHDR and CDR2 is SFDVKD in the germline V gene. CDR3 sequence reads: CATSDLKSGGRGADTQYF. The CDR3 nucleotides read TGTGCCACCAGTGATTTGAAATCGGGCGGGAGGGGCGCAGATACGCAGTATTTT.

This chain uses TRBV14 with TRBJ2-7, with TRBD2 identical over 8 bases. Trimming cost V 4 bases and J 6 bases; bases outside gene matches: 14. CDR3 length equals 16 residues. Per the germline V gene, CDR1 is SGHDN and CDR2 is FVKESK. DNA for the CDR3: TGTGCCAGCAGCCCGCTGAGCGGGAGTAAGAAGGGCGAGCAGTACTTC. It yields the protein CASSPLSGSKKGEQYF. The full variable domain, completed using reference TRBV14 and TRBJ2-7, is EAGVTQFPSHSVIEKGQTVTLRCDPISGHDNLYWYRRVMGKEIKFLLHFVKESKQDESGMPNNRFLAERTGGTYSTLKVQPAELEDSGVYFCASSPLSGSKKGEQYFGPGTRLTVT.

V gene TRBV5-1 combines with J gene TRBJ1-6, with 8 bases identical to TRBD1. The junction had 9 bases not matched to a gene; V was cut back by 4 bases and J by 6 bases. The germline V gene has CDR1 SGHRS and CDR2 YFSETQ. The CDR3 length is 16 residues. In DNA, the CDR3 is TGCGCCAGCAGCGAACTATACAGGGGGAGTAATTCACCCCTCCACTTT. Its translation is CASSELYRGSNSPLHF.

The V gene is TRBV7-6, the J gene TRBJ1-1, with D unresolved. Germline CDR1 reads SGHVS; CDR2 reads FNYEAQ. The V end was cut by 5 bases, the J end by 3 bases, with 10 bases between. This CDR3 spans 13 amino acids. The DNA of the CDR3 is TGTGCCAGCAGCCCCGGGGAGGACACTGAAGCTTTCTTT. Translated: CASSPGEDTEAFF.

The CDR3 is CASSERGQGDTGELFF. CDR3 DNA sequence: TGTGCCAGCAGTGAAAGGGGACAGGGGGACACCGGGGAGCTGTTTTTT. The chain combines TRBV2 with TRBJ2-2; 11 nucleotides line up with TRBD1. This CDR3 has 16 residues. The V and J ends lost 2 bases and 3 bases, in that order; junction bases with no gene match: 2. Germline loops: CDR1 SNHLY, CDR2 FYNNEI. Using reference TRBV2 and TRBJ2-2 for the parts outside the CDR3, the full variable domain is EPEVTQTPSHQVTQMGQEVILRCVPISNHLYFYWYRQILGQKVEFLVSFYNNEISEKSEIFDDQFSVERPDGSNFTLKIRSTKLEDSAMYFCASSERGQGDTGELFFGEGSRLTVL.

The chain recombines TRBV7-2 with TRBJ1-1; unclear D gene. The germline V gene has CDR1 SGHTA and CDR2 FQGNSA. Trimming cost V 11 bases and J 1 base, with 11 bases left between them. The CDR3 has 12 residues. In DNA form, the CDR3 reads TGTGCCGTCCGTGCAGGGAACACTGAAGCTTTCTTT. This encodes CAVRAGNTEAFF.